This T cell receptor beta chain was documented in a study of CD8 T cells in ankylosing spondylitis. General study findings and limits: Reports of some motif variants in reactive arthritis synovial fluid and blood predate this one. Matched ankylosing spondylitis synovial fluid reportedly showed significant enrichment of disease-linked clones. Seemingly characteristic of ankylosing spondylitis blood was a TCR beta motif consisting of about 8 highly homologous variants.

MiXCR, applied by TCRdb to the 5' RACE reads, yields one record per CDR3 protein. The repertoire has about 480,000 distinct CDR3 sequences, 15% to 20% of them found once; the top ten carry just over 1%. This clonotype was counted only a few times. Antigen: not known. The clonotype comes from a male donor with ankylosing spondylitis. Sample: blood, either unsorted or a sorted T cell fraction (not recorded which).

The chain's CDR3 is CASSYSSSSYEQYF. The CDR3 DNA is TGTGCCAGCAGTTACTCGTCTTCCTCCTACGAGCAGTACTTC. The gene calls are TRBV6-5 and TRBJ2-7; no clear D gene. V lost 0 bases and J lost 0, with 6 bases in between. The CDR3 loop spans 14 amino acids. The germline gives CDR1 MNHEY, CDR2 SVGAGI.